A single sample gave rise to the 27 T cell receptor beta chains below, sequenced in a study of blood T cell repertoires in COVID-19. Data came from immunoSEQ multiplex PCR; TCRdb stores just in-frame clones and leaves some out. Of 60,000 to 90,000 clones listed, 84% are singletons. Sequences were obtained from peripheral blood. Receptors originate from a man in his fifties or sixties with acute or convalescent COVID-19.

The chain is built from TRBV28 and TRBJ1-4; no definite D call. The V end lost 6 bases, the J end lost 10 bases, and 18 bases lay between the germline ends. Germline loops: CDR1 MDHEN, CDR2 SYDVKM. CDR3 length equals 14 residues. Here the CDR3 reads CASSSSSFLRKLFF. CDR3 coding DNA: TGTGCCAGCAGCTCTTCGTCCTTCTTGCGAAAACTGTTTTTT.

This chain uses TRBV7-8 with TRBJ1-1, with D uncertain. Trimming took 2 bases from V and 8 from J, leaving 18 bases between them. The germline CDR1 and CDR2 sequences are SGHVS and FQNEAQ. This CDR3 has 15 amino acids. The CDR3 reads CASSLRSVSGVEAFF. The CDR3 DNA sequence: TGTGCCAGCAGCTTACGGTCGGTGTCCGGGGTGGAAGCTTTCTTT.

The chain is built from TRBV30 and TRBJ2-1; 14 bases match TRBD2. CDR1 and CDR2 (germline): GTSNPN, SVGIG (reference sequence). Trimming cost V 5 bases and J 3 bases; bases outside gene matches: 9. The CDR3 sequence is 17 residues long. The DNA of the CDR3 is TGTGCCTGGGGGACTAGCGGGGGCGTTCGCTTCTACAATGAGCAGTTCTTC. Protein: CAWGTSGGVRFYNEQFF.

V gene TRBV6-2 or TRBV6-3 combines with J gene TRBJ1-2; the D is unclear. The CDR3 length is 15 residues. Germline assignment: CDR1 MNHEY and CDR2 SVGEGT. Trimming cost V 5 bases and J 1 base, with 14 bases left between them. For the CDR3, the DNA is TGTGCCAGCAGTCCGCAGGCCCGTTTTAACTATGGCTACACCTTC. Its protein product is CASSPQARFNYGYTF.

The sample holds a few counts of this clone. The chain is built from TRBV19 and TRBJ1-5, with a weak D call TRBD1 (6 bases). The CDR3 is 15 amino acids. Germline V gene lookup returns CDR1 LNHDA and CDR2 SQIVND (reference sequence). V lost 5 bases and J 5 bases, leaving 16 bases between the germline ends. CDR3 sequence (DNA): TGTGCCAGTAGTCCCACCGACAGGTTTGATCAGCCCCAGCATTTT. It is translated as CASSPTDRFDQPQHF.

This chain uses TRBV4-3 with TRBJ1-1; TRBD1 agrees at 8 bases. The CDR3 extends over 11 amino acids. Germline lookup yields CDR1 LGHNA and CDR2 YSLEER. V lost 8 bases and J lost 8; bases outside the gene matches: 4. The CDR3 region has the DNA TGCGCCAGCCGTCGGACAGGGGAAGCTTTCTTT. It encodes CASRRTGEAFF.

CDR3 amino acids: CASSPDSFGNSNQPQHF. DNA of the CDR3: TGTGCCAGCAGTCCAGACAGCTTTGGCAATAGCAATCAGCCCCAGCATTTT. V and J are TRBV27 and TRBJ1-5, with D perhaps matching TRBD1 (5 bases). CDR3 size: 17 residues. Trimming cost V 5 bases and J 0 bases, with 17 bases left between them. Germline CDR1 is MNHEY and CDR2 is SMNVEV (reference sequence).

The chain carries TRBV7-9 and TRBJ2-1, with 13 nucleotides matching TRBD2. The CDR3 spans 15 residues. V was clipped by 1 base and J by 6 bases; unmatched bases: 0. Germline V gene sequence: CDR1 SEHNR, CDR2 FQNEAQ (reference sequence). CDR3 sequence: CASSLGTSGGNEQFF. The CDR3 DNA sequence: TGTGCCAGCAGCTTAGGGACTAGCGGGGGCAATGAGCAGTTCTTC.

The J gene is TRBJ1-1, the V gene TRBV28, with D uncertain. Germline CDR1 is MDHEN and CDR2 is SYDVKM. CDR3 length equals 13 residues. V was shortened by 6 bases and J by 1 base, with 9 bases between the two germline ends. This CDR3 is CASRLPGNTEAFF. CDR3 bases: TGTGCCAGCAGATTACCAGGGAACACTGAAGCTTTCTTT.

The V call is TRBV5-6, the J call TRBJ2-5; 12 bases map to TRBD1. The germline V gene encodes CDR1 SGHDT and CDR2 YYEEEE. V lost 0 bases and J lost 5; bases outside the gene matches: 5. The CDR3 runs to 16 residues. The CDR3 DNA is TGTGCCAGCAGCTTGGCTGGGACAGGGGGCTTGGAGACCCAGTACTTC. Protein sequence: CASSLAGTGGLETQYF.

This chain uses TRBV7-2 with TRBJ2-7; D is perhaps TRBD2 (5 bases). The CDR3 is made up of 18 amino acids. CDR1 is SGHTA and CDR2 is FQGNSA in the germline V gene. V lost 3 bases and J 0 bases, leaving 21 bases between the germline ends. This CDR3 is CASSFEVGSGWSSYEQYF. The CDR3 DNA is TGTGCCAGCAGCTTTGAAGTTGGGAGCGGTTGGAGCTCCTACGAGCAGTACTTC.

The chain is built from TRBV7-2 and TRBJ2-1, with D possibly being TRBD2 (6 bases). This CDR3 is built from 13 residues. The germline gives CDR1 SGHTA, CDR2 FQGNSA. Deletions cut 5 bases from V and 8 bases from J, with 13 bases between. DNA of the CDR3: TGTGCCAGCAGCCTCTCCGGCGGGGATGAGCAGTTCTTC. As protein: CASSLSGGDEQFF.

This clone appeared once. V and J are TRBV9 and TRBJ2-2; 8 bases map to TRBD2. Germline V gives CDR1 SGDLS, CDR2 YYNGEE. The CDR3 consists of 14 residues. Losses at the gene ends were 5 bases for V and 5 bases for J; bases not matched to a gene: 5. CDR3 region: CASSPGGGTGELFF. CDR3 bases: TGTGCCAGCAGTCCCGGGGGGGGAACCGGGGAGCTGTTTTTT.

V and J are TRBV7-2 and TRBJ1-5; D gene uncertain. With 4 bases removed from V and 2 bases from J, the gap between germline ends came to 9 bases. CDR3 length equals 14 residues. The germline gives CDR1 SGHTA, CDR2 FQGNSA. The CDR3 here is CASSSMLGNQPQHF. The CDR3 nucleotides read TGTGCCAGCAGCTCGATGTTAGGCAATCAGCCCCAGCATTTT.

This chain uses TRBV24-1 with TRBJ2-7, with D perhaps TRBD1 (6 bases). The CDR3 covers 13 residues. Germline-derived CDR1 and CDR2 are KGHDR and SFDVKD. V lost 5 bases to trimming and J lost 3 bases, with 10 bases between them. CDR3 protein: CATSVGGGYEQYF. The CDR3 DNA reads TGTGCCACCAGTGTAGGGGGTGGCTACGAGCAGTACTTC.

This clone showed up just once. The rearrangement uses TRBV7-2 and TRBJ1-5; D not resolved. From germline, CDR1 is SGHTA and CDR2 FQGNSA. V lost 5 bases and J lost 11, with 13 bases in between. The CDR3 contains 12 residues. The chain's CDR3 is CASSPVGGAQHF. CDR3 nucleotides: TGTGCCAGCAGCCCCGTGGGAGGAGCCCAGCATTTT.

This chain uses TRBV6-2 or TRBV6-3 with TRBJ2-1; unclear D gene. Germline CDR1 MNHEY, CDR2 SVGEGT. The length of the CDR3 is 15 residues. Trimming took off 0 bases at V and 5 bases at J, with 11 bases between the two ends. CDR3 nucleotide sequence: TGTGCCAGCAGTTACTCGGTATGGGCCAACAATGAGCAGTTCTTC. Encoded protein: CASSYSVWANNEQFF.

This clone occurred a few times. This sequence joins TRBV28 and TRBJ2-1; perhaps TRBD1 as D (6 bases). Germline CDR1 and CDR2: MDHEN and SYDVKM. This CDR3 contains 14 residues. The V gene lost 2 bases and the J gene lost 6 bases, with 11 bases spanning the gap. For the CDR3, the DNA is TGTGCCAGCAGTTTAACGGGCAGGGGCAATGAGCAGTTCTTC. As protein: CASSLTGRGNEQFF. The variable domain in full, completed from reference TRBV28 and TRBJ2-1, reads DVKVTQSSRYLVKRTGEKVFLECVQDMDHENMFWYRQDPGLGLRLIYFSYDVKMKEKGDIPEGYSVSREKKERFSLILESASTNQTSMYLCASSLTGRGNEQFFGPGTRLTVL.

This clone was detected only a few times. The CDR3 spells CASSQDSLFYNEQFF. The CDR3 region has the DNA TGTGCCAGCAGCCAAGATTCACTATTCTACAATGAGCAGTTCTTC. The chain links TRBV3-1 (or the pseudogene TRBV3-2) to TRBJ2-1; no reliable D call. V lost 0 bases and J 3 bases, leaving 9 bases between the germline ends. Per germline, CDR1 LGHDT and CDR2 YNNKEL (reference sequence). CDR3 size: 15 residues.

For the CDR3, the DNA is TGTGCCAGCAGCCGACAGGGTAACAATGAGCAGTTCTTC. It encodes CASSRQGNNEQFF. This chain connects TRBV9 to TRBJ2-1, with TRBD1 matching 7 bases. CDR1 SGDLS and CDR2 YYNGEE come from the germline V gene. The CDR3 spans 13 residues. V lost 4 bases and J lost 5; bases outside the gene matches: 3.

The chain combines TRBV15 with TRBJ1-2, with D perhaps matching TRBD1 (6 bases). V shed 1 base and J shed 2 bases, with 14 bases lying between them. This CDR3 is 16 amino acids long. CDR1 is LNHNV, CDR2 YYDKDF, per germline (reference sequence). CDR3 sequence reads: CATSRASGTLNYGYTF. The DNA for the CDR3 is TGTGCCACCAGCAGAGCAAGCGGGACACTCAACTATGGCTACACCTTC.

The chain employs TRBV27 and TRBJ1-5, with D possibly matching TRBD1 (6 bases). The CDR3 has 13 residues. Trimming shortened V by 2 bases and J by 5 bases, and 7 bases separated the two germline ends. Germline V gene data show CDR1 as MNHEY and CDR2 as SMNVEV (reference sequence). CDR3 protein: CASSLQGYQPQHF. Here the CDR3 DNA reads TGTGCCAGCAGTTTACAGGGGTATCAGCCCCAGCATTTT.

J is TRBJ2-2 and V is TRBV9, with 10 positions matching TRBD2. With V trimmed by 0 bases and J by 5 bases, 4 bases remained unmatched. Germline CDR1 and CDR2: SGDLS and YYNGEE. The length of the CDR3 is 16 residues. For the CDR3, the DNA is TGTGCCAGCAGCGTAGAGAGCGGGAGGGGTACCGGGGAGCTGTTTTTT. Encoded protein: CASSVESGRGTGELFF.

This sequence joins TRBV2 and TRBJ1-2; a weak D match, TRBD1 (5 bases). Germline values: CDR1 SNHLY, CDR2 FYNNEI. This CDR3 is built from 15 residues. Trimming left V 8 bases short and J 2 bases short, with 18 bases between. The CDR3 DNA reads TGTGCCAGCGTGGTGGGGCCGGGGGGGAACTATGGCTACACCTTC. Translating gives CASVVGPGGNYGYTF.

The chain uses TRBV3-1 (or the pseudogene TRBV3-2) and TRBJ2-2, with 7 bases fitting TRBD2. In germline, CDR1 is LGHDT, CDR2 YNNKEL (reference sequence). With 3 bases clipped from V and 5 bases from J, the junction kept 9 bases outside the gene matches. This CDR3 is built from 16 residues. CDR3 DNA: TGTGCCAGCAGCCACTGGCTAGCGGTGGGGACCGGGGAGCTGTTTTTT. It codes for CASSHWLAVGTGELFF.

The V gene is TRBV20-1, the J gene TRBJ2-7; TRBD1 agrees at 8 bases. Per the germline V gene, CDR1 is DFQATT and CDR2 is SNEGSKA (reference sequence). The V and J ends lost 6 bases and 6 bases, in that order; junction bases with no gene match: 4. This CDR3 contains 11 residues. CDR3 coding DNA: TGCAGTGCGAGACAGGGGAGCGAGCAGTACTTC. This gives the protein CSARQGSEQYF.

The CDR3 sequence is CASSDDTLRAKNIQYF. DNA for the CDR3: TGTGCCAGCAGTGACGACACCCTAAGAGCCAAAAACATTCAGTACTTC. The chain recombines TRBV6-1 with TRBJ2-4; no firm D call. V shed 3 bases and J shed 0 bases, with 12 bases lying between them. CDR3 length: 16 residues. Germline V gene lookup returns CDR1 MNHNS and CDR2 SASEGT.